A selection of T cell receptor beta chains follows, all from one sample in a study of shared clonotypes between healthy human individuals. Clones were sequenced by immunoSEQ multiplex PCR, and TCRdb holds only the in-frame ones, with some missing. The sample consists of around 2.5 million clones, roughly 93% of them appearing once. Material: naive CD4+ T cells from PBMCs. These receptors originate from a man aged 18 to 29 in good health. Some clones in this sample may be carry-over from other donors' samples. CDR3s include the opening cysteine and the closing phenylalanine or tryptophan. A D gene is named only where the DNA matches it firmly. A row's size may be missing; if present it is once, few, many or a size class.

size	D	V	J	CDR3	DNA
-	-	TRBV6-1	TRBJ2-2	CASSWLARTGELFF	TGTGCCAGCAGTTGGCTAGCGAGAACCGGGGAGCTGTTTTTT
few	-	TRBV27	TRBJ1-1	CASSFEGNTEAFF	TGTGCCAGCAGTTTCGAGGGGAACACTGAAGCTTTCTTT
-	-	TRBV19	TRBJ1-5	CASSIAADRGVQHF	TGTGCCAGTAGTATAGCGGCCGACCGGGGGGTCCAGCATTTT
-	-	TRBV18	TRBJ2-2	CASSPGGMGTGELFF	TGTGCCAGCTCACCCGGAGGGATGGGCACCGGGGAGCTGTTTTTT
-	-	TRBV5-1	TRBJ1-1	CASSLGAANTEAFF	TGCGCCAGCAGCTTGGGGGCAGCGAACACTGAAGCTTTCTTT
-	-	TRBV29-1	TRBJ1-1	CSAREAITEAFF	TGCAGCGCCCGGGAAGCTATCACTGAAGCTTTCTTT
-	TRBD1	TRBV19	TRBJ1-5	CASSRKQGTNQPQHF	TGTGCCAGTAGTCGAAAACAGGGGACGAATCAGCCCCAGCATTTT
once	-	TRBV6-5	TRBJ2-7	CASSSLGEQYF	TGTGCCAGCAGCTCATTGGGCGAGCAGTACTTC
few	-	TRBV12-5	TRBJ2-3	CASGLGTGTQYF	TGTGCTAGTGGTTTGGGGACTGGTACGCAGTATTTT
once	TRBD1	TRBV28	TRBJ1-1	CASRNHRGIGAFF	TGTGCCAGCAGGAACCACAGGGGAATAGGGGCTTTCTTT